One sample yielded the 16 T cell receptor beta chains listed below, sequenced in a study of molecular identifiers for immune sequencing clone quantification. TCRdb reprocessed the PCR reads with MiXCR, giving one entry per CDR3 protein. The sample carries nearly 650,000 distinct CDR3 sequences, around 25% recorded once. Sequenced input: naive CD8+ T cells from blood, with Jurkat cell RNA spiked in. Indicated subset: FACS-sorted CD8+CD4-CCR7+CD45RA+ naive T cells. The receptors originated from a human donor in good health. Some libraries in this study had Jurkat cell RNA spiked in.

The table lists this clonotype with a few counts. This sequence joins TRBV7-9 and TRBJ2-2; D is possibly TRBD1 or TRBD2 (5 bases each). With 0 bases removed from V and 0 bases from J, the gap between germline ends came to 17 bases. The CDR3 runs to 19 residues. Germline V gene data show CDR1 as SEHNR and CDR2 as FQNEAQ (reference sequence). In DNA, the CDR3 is TGTGCCAGCAGCTTAGCAGCCGGGTTCGGGGCAACGAACACCGGGGAGCTGTTTTTT. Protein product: CASSLAAGFGATNTGELFF. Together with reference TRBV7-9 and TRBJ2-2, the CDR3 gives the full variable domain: DTGVSQNPRHKITKRGQNVTFRCDPISEHNRLYWYRQTLGQGPEFLTYFQNEAQLEKSRLLSDRFSAERPKGSFSTLEIQRTEQGDSAMYLCASSLAAGFGATNTGELFFGEGSRLTVL.

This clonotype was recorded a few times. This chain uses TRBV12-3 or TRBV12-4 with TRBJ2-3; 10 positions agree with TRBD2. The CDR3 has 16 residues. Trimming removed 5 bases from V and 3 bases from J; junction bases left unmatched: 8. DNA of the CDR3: TGTGCCAGCAGTCCCCTCGGGACTAGCGATACAGATACGCAGTATTTT. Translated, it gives CASSPLGTSDTDTQYF.

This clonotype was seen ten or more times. CDR3 in DNA: TGTGCCAGCAGAATGAAAATTGGGGACATTCACTATGGCTACACCTTC. It is translated as CASRMKIGDIHYGYTF. This chain links TRBV5-5 with TRBJ1-2; D might be TRBD1 (6 bases). V gave up 5 bases and J gave up 3 bases, with 20 bases separating them. Germline assignment: CDR1 SGHKS and CDR2 YYEKEE (reference sequence). The CDR3 extends over 16 amino acids.

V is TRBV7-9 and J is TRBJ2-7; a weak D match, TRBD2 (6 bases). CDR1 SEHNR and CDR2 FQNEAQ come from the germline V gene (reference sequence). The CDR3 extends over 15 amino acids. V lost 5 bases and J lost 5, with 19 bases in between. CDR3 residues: CASSERTGSRNEQYF. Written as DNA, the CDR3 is TGTGCCAGCAGCGAGCGAACCGGGAGCCGCAACGAGCAGTACTTC.

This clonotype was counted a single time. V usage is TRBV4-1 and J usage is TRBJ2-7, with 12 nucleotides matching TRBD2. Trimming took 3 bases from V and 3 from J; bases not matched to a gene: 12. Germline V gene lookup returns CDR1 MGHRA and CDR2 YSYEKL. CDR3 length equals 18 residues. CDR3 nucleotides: TGCGCCAGCAGCCACCTGACTAGCGGGAGCCCCGGAGGCTACGAGCAGTACTTC. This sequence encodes CASSHLTSGSPGGYEQYF.

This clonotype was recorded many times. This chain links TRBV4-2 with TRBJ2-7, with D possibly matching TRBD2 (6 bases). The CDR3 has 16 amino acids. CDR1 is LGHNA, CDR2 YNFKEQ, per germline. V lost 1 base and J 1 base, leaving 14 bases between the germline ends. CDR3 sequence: CASSQVARDPSYEQYF. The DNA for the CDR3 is TGTGCCAGCAGCCAAGTCGCGCGGGATCCTTCCTACGAGCAGTACTTC.

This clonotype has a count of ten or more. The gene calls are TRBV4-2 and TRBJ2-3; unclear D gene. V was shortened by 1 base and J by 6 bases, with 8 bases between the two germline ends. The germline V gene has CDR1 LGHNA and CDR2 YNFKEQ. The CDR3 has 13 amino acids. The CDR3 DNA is TGTGCCAGCAGCCAAGGTTCCGTCGATACGCAGTATTTT. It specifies CASSQGSVDTQYF.

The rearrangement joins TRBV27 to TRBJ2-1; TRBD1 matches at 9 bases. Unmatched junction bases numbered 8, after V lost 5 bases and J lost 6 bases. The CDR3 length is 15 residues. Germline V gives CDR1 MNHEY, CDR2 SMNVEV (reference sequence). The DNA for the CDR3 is TGTGCCAGCAGTGGCGGGACAGGGCCTATCAATGAGCAGTTCTTC. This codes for CASSGGTGPINEQFF.

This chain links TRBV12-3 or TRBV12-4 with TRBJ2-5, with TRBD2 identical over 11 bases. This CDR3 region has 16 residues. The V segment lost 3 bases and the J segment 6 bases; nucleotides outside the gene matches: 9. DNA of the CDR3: TGTGCCAGCAGTTTTAGCGGGGGGGCCCCAGGAAAGACCCAGTACTTC. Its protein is CASSFSGGAPGKTQYF.

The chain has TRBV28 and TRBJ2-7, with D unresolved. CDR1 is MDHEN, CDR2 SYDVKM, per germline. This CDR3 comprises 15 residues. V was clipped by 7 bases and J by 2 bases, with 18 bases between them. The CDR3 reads CASTPLRGETYEQYF. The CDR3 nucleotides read TGTGCCAGCACCCCTCTACGTGGGGAAACCTACGAGCAGTACTTC. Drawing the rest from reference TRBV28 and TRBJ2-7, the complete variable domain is DVKVTQSSRYLVKRTGEKVFLECVQDMDHENMFWYRQDPGLGLRLIYFSYDVKMKEKGDIPEGYSVSREKKERFSLILESASTNQTSMYLCASTPLRGETYEQYFGPGTRLTVT.

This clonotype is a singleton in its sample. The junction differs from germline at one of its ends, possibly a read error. The chain's CDR3 is CSAGRRGASGETRYF. CDR3 sequence (DNA): TGCAGCGCTGGACGGAGGGGCGCGAGTGGGGAGACCCGGTACTTC. The chain recombines TRBV29-1 with TRBJ2-5; tentatively, D is TRBD2 (6 bases). In germline, CDR1 is SQVTM, CDR2 ANQGSEA. There are 15 residues in the CDR3.

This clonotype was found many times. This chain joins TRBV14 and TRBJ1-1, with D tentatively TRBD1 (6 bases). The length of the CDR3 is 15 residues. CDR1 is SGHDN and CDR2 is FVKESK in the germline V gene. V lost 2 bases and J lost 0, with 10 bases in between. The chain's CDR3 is CASSQTGRMNTEAFF. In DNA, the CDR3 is TGTGCCAGCAGCCAAACAGGGCGGATGAACACTGAAGCTTTCTTT. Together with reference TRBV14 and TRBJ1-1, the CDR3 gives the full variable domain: EAGVTQFPSHSVIEKGQTVTLRCDPISGHDNLYWYRRVMGKEIKFLLHFVKESKQDESGMPNNRFLAERTGGTYSTLKVQPAELEDSGVYFCASSQTGRMNTEAFFGQGTRLTVV.

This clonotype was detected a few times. Here the CDR3 DNA reads TGCGCCAGCAGCCAAGGGAGCGGGAGATTGTCCTACGAGCAGTACTTC. Its protein is CASSQGSGRLSYEQYF. The chain links TRBV4-3 to TRBJ2-7; 8 positions agree with TRBD2. This CDR3 spans 16 amino acids. With 1 base clipped from V and 1 base from J, the junction kept 6 bases outside the gene matches. CDR1 is LGHNA, CDR2 YSLEER, per germline.

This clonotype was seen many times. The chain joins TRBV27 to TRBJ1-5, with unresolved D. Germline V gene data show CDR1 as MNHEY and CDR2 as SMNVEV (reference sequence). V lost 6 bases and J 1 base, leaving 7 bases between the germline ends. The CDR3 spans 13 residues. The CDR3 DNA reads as TGTGCCAGCAGCCTGGTGAGCAATCAGCCCCAGCATTTT. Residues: CASSLVSNQPQHF.

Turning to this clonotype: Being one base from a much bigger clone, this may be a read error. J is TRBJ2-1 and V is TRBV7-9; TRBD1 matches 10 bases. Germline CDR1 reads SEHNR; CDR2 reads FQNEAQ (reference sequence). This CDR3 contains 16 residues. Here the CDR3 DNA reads TGTGCCAGCAACTTAGGGCCGGGACAGGGGTACAATGAGCAGTTCTTC. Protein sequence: CASNLGPGQGYNEQFF.

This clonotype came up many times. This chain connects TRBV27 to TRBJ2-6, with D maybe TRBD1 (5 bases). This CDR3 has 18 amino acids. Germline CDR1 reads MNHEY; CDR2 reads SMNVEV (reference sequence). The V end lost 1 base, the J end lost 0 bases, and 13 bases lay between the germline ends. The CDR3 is CASSLLAGSYSGANVLTF. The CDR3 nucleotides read TGTGCCAGCAGTTTATTGGCAGGGTCATACTCTGGGGCCAACGTCCTGACTTTC.